The 9 T cell receptor beta chains below were found in one sample sequenced in a study of monozygotic twins with cystic fibrosis. Assay: immunoSEQ multiplex PCR; the TCRdb copy retains only in-frame clones and omits some. The table has about 15,000 clones, 95% to 99% seen once. The material sequenced was blood. The receptor source for this set is a girl aged 2-10 years with cystic fibrosis.

This chain joins TRBV11-1 and TRBJ2-1; the D gene is possibly TRBD1 (6 bases). The germline V and J ends were trimmed by 5 bases and 7 bases, with 18 bases remaining between them. In germline, CDR1 is SGHAT, CDR2 FQDESV (reference sequence). The CDR3 length is 15 residues. The CDR3 coding sequence is TGTGCCAGCAGCCTGCAATTCGACAGGAGAAATGAGCAGTTCTTC. It is translated as CASSLQFDRRNEQFF.

This rearrangement joins TRBV7-3 to TRBJ2-1; TRBD2 matches 7 bases. Germline assignment: CDR1 SGHTA and CDR2 FQGTGA. This CDR3 contains 15 residues. J lost 4 bases, V lost 5 bases, and 8 bases had no gene match. The CDR3 spells CASSMLAEGYNEQFF. The DNA for the CDR3 is TGTGCCAGCAGCATGCTAGCGGAAGGATACAATGAGCAGTTCTTC.

The chain recombines TRBV6-1 with TRBJ2-7, with 10 bases that match TRBD1. Trimming at V came to 8 bases and at J to 3 bases, leaving 10 bases not matched to a gene. CDR1 and CDR2 from the germline V gene are MNHNS and SASEGT. The CDR3 has 15 residues. Written as DNA, the CDR3 is TGTGCCAGCTGGGGGATGGGACAGGGGATCTACGAGCAGTACTTC. It is translated as CASWGMGQGIYEQYF.

The V call is TRBV7-2, the J call TRBJ2-1; TRBD2 matches 11 bases. V was clipped by 5 bases and J by 9 bases; unmatched bases: 9. This CDR3 comprises 15 residues. Germline CDR1 SGHTA, CDR2 FQGNSA. The CDR3 sequence: CASSLRLAGRREQFF. Here the CDR3 DNA reads TGTGCCAGCAGCCTAAGACTAGCGGGACGACGTGAGCAGTTCTTC.

V is TRBV4-2 and J is TRBJ1-4, with D unclear. This CDR3 has 15 amino acids. Germline V gene sequence: CDR1 LGHNA, CDR2 YNFKEQ. The germline V and J ends were trimmed by 1 base and 11 bases, with 17 bases remaining between them. In DNA, the CDR3 is TGTGCCAGCAGCCAAGGACTGGGCGGCCGGATTAAACTGTTTTTT. This encodes CASSQGLGGRIKLFF.

This clone came up once. This chain uses TRBV27 with TRBJ2-2; no clear D gene. CDR3 size: 14 residues. Germline V CDR1 and CDR2: MNHEY, SMNVEV (reference sequence). With 2 bases removed from V and 5 bases from J, the gap between germline ends came to 9 bases. The CDR3 region is CASSLPSGTGELFF. DNA of the CDR3: TGTGCCAGCAGTTTACCCTCCGGGACCGGGGAGCTGTTTTTT.

The J gene is TRBJ2-1, the V gene TRBV6-1; possibly TRBD2 for D (5 bases). V shed 6 bases and J shed 4 bases, with 16 bases lying between them. Germline lookup yields CDR1 MNHNS and CDR2 SASEGT. This CDR3 contains 15 residues. The CDR3 DNA follows: TGTGCCAGCAGGAGAGCCGGACTGCGGTACAATGAGCAGTTCTTC. Translation: CASRRAGLRYNEQFF.

V gene TRBV14 combines with J gene TRBJ2-5, with D perhaps matching TRBD2 (5 bases). This CDR3 has 14 residues. Germline CDR1 is SGHDN and CDR2 is FVKESK. Trimming took off 2 bases at V and 4 bases at J, with 11 bases between the two ends. The CDR3 DNA follows: TGTGCCAGCAGCCAATGGAGCGAGGGAGAGACCCAGTACTTC. Protein product: CASSQWSEGETQYF.

CDR3 DNA: TGTGCCAGCAGTGATCATCTAGGTTATGGAAACACCATATATTTT. Translation: CASSDHLGYGNTIYF. V gene TRBV25-1 combines with J gene TRBJ1-3; no reliable D call. Per the germline V gene, CDR1 is MGHDK and CDR2 is SYGVNS. V shed 3 bases and J shed 3 bases, with 12 bases lying between them. The CDR3 covers 15 residues.